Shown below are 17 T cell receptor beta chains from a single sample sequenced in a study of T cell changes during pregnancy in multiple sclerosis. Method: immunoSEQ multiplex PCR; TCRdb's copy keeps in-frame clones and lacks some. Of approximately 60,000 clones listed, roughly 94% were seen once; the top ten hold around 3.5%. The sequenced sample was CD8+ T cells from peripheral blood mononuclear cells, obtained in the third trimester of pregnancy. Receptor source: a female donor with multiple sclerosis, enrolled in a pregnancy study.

For the CDR3, the DNA is TGCGCCAGCAGCCAGAATTCCCTGACTAGCGGGAGCTTCTACGAGCAGTACTTC. This gives the protein CASSQNSLTSGSFYEQYF. This chain links TRBV4-1 with TRBJ2-7; 12 positions agree with TRBD2. The CDR3 is made up of 18 amino acids. From germline, CDR1 is MGHRA and CDR2 YSYEKL. Trimming took 3 bases from V and 3 from J; bases not matched to a gene: 12.

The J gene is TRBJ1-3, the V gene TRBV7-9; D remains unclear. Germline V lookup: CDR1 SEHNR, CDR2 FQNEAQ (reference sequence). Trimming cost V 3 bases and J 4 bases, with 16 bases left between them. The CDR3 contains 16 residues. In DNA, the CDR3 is TGTGCCAGCAGCTTGAACCGCGTGAAGTTGGGAAACACCATATATTTT. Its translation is CASSLNRVKLGNTIYF.

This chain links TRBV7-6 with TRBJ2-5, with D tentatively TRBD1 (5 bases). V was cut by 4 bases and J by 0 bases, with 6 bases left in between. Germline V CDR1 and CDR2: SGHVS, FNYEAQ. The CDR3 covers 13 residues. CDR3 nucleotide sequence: TGTGCCAGCAGCTACAGGTACCAAGAGACCCAGTACTTC. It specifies CASSYRYQETQYF. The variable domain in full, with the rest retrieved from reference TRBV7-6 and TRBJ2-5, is GAGVSQSPRYKVTKRGQDVALRCDPISGHVSLYWYRQALGQGPEFLTYFNYEAQQDKSGLPNDRFSAERPEGSISTLTIQRTEQRDSAMYRCASSYRYQETQYFGPGTRLLVL.

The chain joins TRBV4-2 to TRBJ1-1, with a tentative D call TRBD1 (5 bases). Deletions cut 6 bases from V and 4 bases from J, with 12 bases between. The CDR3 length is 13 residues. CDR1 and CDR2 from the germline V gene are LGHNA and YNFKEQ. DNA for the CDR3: TGTGCCAGCAGTCGGGGGGTAGGCACTGAAGCTTTCTTT. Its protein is CASSRGVGTEAFF.

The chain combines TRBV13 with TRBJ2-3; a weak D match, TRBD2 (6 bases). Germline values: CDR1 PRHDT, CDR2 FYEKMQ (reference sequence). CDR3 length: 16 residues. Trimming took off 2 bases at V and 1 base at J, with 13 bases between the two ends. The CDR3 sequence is CASSLHSGVRTDTQYF. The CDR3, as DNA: TGTGCCAGCAGCTTACATTCGGGAGTCCGCACAGATACGCAGTATTTT.

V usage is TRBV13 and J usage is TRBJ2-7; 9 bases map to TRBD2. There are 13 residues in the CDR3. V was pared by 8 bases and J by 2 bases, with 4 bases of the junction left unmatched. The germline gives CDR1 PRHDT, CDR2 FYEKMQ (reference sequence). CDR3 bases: TGTGCCAGCGGGGCGGGAGGGGCCTACGAGCAGTACTTC. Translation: CASGAGGAYEQYF.

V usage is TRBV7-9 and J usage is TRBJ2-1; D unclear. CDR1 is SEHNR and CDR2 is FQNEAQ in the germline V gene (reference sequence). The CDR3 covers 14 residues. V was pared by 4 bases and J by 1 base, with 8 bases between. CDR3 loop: CASSSSASYNEQFF. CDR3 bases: TGTGCCAGCAGCTCCAGCGCGTCCTACAATGAGCAGTTCTTC.

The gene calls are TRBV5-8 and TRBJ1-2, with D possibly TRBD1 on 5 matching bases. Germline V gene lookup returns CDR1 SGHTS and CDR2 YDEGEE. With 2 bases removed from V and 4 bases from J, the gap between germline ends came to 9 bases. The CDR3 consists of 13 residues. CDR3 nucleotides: TGTGCCAGCAGCTTCCGGACACTCTATGGCTACACCTTC. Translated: CASSFRTLYGYTF.

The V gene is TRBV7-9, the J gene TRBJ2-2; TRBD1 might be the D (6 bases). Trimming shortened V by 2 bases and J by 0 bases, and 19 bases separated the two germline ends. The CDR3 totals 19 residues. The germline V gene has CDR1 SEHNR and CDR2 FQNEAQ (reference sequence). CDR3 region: CASSLPGARARPNTGELFF. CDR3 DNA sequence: TGTGCCAGCAGCTTACCAGGGGCCCGGGCAAGACCGAACACCGGGGAGCTGTTTTTT.

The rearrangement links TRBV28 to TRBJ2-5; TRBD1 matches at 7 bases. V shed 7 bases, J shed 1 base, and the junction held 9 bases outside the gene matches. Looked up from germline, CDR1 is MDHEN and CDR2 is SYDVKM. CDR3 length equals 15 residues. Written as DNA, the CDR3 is TGTGCCAGCACCCTACAGGGGATTCTCCAAGAGACCCAGTACTTC. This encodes CASTLQGILQETQYF.

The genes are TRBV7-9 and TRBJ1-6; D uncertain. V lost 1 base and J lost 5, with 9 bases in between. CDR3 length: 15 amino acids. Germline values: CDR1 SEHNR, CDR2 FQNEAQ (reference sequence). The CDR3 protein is CASSLGTNHNSPLHF. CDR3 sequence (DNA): TGTGCCAGCAGCTTAGGGACTAACCATAATTCACCCCTCCACTTT.

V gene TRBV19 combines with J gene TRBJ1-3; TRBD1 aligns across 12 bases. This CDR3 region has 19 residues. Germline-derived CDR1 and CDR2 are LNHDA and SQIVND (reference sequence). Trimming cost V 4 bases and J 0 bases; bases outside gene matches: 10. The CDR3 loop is CASSTHRDRGPYSGNTIYF. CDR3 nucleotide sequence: TGTGCCAGTAGTACCCATCGGGACAGGGGGCCGTACTCTGGAAACACCATATATTTT.

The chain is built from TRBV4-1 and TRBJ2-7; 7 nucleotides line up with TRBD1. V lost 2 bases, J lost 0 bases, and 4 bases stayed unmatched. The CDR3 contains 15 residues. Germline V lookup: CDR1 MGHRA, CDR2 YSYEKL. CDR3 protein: CASSQQQGSSYEQYF. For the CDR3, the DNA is TGCGCCAGCAGCCAACAACAGGGGTCCTCCTACGAGCAGTACTTC.

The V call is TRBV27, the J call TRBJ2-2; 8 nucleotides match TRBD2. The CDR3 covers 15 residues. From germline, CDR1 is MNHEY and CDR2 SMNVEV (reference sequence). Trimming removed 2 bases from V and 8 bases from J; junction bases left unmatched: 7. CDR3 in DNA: TGTGCCAGCAGTTTACAAGCGGGAGTGTCGGGGGAGCTGTTTTTT. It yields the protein CASSLQAGVSGELFF.

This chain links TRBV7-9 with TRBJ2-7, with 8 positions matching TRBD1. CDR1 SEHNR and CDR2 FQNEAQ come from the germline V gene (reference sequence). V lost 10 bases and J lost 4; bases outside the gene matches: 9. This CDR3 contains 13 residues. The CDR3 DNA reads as TGTGCCACGAGAGCAGGGGGCGTTTACGAGCAGTACTTC. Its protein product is CATRAGGVYEQYF.

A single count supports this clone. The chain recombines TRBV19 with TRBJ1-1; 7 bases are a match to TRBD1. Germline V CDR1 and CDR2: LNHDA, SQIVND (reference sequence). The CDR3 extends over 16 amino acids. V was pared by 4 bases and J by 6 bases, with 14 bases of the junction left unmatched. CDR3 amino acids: CASSNNLGQTVAEAFF. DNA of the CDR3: TGTGCCAGTAGTAACAACCTGGGACAGACTGTCGCTGAAGCTTTCTTT. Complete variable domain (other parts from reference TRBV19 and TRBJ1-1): DGGITQSPKYLFRKEGQNVTLSCEQNLNHDAMYWYRQDPGQGLRLIYYSQIVNDFQKGDIAEGYSVSREKKESFPLTVTSAQKNPTAFYLCASSNNLGQTVAEAFFGQGTRLTVV.

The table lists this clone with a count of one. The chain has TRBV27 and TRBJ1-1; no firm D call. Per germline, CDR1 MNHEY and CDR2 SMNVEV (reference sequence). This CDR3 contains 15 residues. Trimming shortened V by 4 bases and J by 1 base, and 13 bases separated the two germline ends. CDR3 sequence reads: CASSYQDPTNTEAFF. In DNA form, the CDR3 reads TGTGCCAGCAGTTATCAGGATCCCACGAACACTGAAGCTTTCTTT.